This T cell receptor beta chain was found in a study of blood T cell repertoires in COVID-19. Across the study: From T cells, B-cell-depleted T cells, or PBMCs came the material, which was cDNA or gDNA.

CDR3 length equals 14 residues. Germline-derived CDR1 and CDR2 are SGHTA and FQGTGA. V was trimmed by 5 bases and J by 2 bases, leaving 11 bases between them. Original data processing: Estimated nucleated cell counts came from reference gene primer amplification. Profiling relied on immunoSEQ multiplex PCR, and the TCRdb table lists in-frame clones only, not all of them. The V and J calls and the clone size are those of that table, but D and trimming were determined from the DNA. The sample yields 100,000 to 150,000 clones, around 87% seen once. This TCR derives from a woman in her sixties or seventies with acute or convalescent COVID-19. The chain couples TRBV7-3 to TRBJ2-3; D is ambiguous. Sequencing was done on a sample of peripheral blood. CDR3 loop: CASSPQSSTDTQYF. The CDR3 DNA is TGTGCCAGCAGCCCACAGAGCTCCACAGATACGCAGTATTTT.